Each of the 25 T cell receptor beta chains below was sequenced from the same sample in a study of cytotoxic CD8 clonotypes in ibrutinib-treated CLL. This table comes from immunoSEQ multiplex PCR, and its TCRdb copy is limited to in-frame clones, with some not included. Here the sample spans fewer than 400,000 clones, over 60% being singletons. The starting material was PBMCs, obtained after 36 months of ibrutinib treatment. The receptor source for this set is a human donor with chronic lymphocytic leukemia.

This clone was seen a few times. CDR3 loop: CASSLDQGYGYTF. CDR3 nucleotide sequence: TGTGCCAGCAGCTTAGATCAGGGCTATGGCTACACCTTC. V usage is TRBV11-3 and J usage is TRBJ1-2; D is perhaps TRBD1 (5 bases). This CDR3 region has 13 residues. V was clipped by 0 bases and J by 4 bases, with 6 bases between them. Germline CDR1 and CDR2: SGHNT and YENEEA.

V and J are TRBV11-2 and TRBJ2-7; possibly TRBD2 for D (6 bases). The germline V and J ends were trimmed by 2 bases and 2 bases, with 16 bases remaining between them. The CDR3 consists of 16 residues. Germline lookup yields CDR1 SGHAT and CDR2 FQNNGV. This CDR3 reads CASSLIGGAGTYEQYF. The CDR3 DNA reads TGTGCCAGCAGCTTAATCGGCGGGGCCGGAACCTACGAGCAGTACTTC.

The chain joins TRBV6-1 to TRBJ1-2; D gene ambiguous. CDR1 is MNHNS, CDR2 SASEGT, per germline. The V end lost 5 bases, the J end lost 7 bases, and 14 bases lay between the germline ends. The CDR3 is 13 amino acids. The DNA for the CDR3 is TGTGCCAGCAGTTCGAACTCCGGCAGTGGCTACACCTTC. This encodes CASSSNSGSGYTF.

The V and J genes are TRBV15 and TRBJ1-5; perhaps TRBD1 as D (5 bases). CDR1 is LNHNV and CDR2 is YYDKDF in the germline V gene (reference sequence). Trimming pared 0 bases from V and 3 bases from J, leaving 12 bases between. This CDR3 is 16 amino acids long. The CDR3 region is CATSRDWGEINQPQHF. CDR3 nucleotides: TGTGCCACCAGCAGAGATTGGGGGGAGATCAATCAGCCCCAGCATTTT.

In nucleotides, the CDR3 is TGTGCCAGCAGCCCAACGGGACCCTTCCACTCTGGAAACACCATATATTTT. Translating gives CASSPTGPFHSGNTIYF. The chain combines TRBV7-8 with TRBJ1-3; weak D call: TRBD1 (5 bases). Germline values: CDR1 SGHVS, CDR2 FQNEAQ. The CDR3 totals 17 residues. V was clipped by 5 bases and J by 0 bases, with 17 bases between them.

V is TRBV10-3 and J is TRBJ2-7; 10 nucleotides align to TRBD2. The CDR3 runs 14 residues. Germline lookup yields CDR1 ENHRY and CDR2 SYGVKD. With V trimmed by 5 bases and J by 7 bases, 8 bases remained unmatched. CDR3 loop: CAISPGTSDLEQYF. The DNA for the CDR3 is TGTGCCATCAGTCCCGGGACTAGCGATTTGGAGCAGTACTTC.

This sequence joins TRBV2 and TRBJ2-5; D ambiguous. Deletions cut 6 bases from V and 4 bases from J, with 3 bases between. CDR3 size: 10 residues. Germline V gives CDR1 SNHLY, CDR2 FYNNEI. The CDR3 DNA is TGTGCCAGCAGCTTAGAGACCCAGTACTTC. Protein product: CASSLETQYF.

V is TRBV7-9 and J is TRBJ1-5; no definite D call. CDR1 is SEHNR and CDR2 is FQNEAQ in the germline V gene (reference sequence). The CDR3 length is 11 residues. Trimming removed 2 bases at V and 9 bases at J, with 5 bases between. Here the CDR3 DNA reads TGTGCCAGCAGCTTATTGGGGCCCCAGCATTTT. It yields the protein CASSLLGPQHF.

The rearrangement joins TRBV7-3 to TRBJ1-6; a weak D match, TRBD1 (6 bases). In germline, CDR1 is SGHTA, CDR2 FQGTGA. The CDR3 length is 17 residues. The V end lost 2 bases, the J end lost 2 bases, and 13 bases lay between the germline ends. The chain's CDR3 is CASSLGFRGAYNSPLHF. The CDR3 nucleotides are TGTGCCAGCAGCTTAGGCTTCAGGGGAGCCTATAATTCACCCCTCCACTTT.

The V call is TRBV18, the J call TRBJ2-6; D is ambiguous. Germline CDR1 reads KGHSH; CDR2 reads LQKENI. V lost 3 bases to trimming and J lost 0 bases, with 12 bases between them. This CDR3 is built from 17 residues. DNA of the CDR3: TGTGCCAGCTCACCCAACCTACACTACTCTGGGGCCAACGTCCTGACTTTC. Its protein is CASSPNLHYSGANVLTF.

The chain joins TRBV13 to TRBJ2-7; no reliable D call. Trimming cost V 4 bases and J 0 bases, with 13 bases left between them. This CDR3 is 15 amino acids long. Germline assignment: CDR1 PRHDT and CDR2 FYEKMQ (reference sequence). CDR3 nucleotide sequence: TGTGCCAGCAGCTCCGCCCCCGACGGCTCCTACGAGCAGTACTTC. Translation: CASSSAPDGSYEQYF.

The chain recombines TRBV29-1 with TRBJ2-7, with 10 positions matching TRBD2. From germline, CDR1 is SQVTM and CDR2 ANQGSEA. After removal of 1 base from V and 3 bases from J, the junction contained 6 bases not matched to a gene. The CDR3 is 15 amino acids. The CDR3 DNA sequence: TGCAGCGTTGAAGGGGAGCGGGAGGGCCACTACGAGCAGTACTTC. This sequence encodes CSVEGEREGHYEQYF.

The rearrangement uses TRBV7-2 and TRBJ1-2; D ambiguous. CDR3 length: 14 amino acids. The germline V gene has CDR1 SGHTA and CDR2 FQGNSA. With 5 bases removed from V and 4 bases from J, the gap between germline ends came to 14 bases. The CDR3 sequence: CASSLKPVTYGYTF. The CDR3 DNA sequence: TGTGCCAGCAGCCTTAAACCCGTTACCTATGGCTACACCTTC.

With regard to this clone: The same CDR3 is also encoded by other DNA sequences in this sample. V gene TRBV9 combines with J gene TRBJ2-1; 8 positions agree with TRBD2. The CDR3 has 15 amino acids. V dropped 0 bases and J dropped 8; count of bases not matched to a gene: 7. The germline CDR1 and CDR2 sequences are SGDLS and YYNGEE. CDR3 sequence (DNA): TGTGCCAGCAGCGTAGTGGCGGGGGGAAGGGATGAGCAGTTCTTC. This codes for CASSVVAGGRDEQFF.

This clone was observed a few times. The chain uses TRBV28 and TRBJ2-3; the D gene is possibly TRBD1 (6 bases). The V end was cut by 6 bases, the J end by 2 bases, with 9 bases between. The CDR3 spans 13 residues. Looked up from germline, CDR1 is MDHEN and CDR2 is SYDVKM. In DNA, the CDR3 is TGTGCCAGCAGCAACAGGGTCACAGATACGCAGTATTTT. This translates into CASSNRVTDTQYF.

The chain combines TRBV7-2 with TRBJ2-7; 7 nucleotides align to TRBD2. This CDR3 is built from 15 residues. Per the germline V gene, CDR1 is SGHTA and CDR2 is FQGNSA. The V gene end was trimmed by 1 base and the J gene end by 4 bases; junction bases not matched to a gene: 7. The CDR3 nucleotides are TGTGCCAGCAGCTTAGTTGGGTTCGGGGGGTACGAGCAGTACTTC. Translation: CASSLVGFGGYEQYF.

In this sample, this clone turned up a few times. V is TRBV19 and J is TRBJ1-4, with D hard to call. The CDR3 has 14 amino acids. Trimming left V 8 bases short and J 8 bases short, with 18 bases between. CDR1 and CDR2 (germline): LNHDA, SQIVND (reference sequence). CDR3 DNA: TGTGCCAGTCCCCCGCGGCGGATTCGAGAAAAACTGTTTTTT. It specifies CASPPRRIREKLFF.

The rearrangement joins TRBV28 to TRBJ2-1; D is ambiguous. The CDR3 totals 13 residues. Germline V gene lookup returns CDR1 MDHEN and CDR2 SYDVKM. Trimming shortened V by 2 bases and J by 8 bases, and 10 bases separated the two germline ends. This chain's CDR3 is CASSLGLGYEQFF. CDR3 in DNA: TGTGCCAGCAGTTTAGGTCTGGGTTATGAGCAGTTCTTC.

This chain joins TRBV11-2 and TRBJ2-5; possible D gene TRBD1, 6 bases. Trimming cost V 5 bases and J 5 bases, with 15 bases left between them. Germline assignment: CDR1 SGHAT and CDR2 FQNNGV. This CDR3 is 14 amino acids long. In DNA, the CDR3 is TGTGCCAGCAGCCCGAACAGGGCCGCTGAGACCCAGTACTTC. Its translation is CASSPNRAAETQYF. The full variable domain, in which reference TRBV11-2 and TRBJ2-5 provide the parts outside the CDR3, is EAGVAQSPRYKIIEKRQSVAFWCNPISGHATLYWYQQILGQGPKLLIQFQNNGVVDDSQLPKDRFSAERLKGVDSTLKIQPAKLEDSAVYLCASSPNRAAETQYFGPGTRLLVL.

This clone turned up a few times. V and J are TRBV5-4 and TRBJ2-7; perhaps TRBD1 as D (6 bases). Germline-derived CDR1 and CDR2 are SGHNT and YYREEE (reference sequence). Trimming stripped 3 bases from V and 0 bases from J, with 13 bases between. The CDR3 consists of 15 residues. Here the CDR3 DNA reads TGTGCCAGCAGCTCACACAGGGTTAACTCCTACGAGCAGTACTTC. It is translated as CASSSHRVNSYEQYF.

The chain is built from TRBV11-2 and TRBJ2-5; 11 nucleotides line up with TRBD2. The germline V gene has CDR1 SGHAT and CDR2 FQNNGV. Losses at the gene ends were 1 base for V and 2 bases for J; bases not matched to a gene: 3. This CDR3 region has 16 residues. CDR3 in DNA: TGTGCCAGCAGCTTAGGACTAGCGGGACTTCAAGAGACCCAGTACTTC. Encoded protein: CASSLGLAGLQETQYF.

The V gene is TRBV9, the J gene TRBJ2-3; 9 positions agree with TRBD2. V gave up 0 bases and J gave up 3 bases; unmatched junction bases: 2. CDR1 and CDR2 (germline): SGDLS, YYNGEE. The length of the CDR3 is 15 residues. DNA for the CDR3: TGTGCCAGCAGCGTAGAGGGACTAGCAACAGATACGCAGTATTTT. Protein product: CASSVEGLATDTQYF.

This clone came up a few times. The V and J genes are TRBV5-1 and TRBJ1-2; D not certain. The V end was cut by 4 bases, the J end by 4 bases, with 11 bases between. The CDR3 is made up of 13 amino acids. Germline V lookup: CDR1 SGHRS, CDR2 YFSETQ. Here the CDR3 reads CASSPEGLYGYTF. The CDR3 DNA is TGCGCCAGCAGCCCAGAAGGCCTCTATGGCTACACCTTC.

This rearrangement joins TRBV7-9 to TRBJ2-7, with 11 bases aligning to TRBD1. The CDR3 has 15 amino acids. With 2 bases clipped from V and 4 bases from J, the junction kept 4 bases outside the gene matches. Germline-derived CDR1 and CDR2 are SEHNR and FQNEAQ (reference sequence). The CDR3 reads CASSLTDRGRYEQYF. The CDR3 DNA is TGTGCCAGCAGCTTAACGGACAGGGGGCGATACGAGCAGTACTTC.

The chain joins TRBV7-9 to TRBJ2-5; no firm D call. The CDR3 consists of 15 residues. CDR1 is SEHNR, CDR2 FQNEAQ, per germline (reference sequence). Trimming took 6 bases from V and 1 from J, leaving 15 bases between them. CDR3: CASSSPQVFQETQYF. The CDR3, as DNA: TGTGCCAGCAGTTCACCCCAGGTGTTCCAAGAGACCCAGTACTTC.